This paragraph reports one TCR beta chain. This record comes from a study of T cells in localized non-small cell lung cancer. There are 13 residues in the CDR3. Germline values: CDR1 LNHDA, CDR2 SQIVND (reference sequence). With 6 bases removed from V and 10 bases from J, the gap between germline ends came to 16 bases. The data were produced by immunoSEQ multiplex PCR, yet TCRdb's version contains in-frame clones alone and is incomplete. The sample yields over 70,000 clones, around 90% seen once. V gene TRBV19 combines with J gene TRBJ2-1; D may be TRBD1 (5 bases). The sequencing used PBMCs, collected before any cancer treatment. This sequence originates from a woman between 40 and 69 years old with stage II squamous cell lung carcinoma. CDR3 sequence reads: CASSSHRQQEQFF. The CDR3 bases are TGTGCCAGTAGCAGCCATCGACAGCAAGAGCAGTTCTTC.